These 21 T cell receptor beta chains were all obtained from the same sample, sequenced in a study of OX40 agonist ivuxolimab in advanced cancers. Library method: the immunoSEQ multiplex PCR assay. Here the immuneACCESS table is served through TCRdb, limited to in-frame sequences with V and J called. Missing clones are a known gap in these copies; in checked studies unresolved V genes cover under half, and the rest lacks a known reason. This sample comprises 77,000 or so clones, 70% to 85% of them detected only once. 0.51% of the sample rests with the top ten. The specimen comprised CD4+ or CD8+ T cells sorted from blood, sampled in a trial of the OX40 agonist ivuxolimab. These receptors all come from an adult with an advanced solid tumor such as melanoma, head and neck, liver or kidney cancer.

This clone was recorded only once. CDR3 region: CASSLGGGGLNQPQHF. CDR3 DNA: TGTGCCAGCAGCTTAGGGGGCGGGGGGCTCAATCAGCCCCAGCATTTT. The chain couples TRBV7-2 to TRBJ1-5; maybe TRBD1 (6 bases). The CDR3 is 16 amino acids. Germline-derived CDR1 and CDR2 are SGHTA and FQGNSA. Trimming took off 1 base at V and 3 bases at J, with 13 bases between the two ends.

This chain uses TRBV28 with TRBJ2-7; 7 bases align to TRBD2. V dropped 8 bases and J dropped 0; count of bases not matched to a gene: 7. The CDR3 sequence is 14 residues long. Germline lookup yields CDR1 MDHEN and CDR2 SYDVKM. In DNA form, the CDR3 reads TGTGCCAGCGCTGCTGGCGGGAGCTCCTACGAGCAGTACTTC. Translation gives CASAAGGSSYEQYF.

The chain joins TRBV7-2 to TRBJ1-3; D unresolved. Trimming stripped 5 bases from V and 4 bases from J, with 18 bases between. This CDR3 has 16 amino acids. Germline V gives CDR1 SGHTA, CDR2 FQGNSA. CDR3 DNA sequence: TGTGCCAGCAGCAACGCCGTGGGGAAGGCAGGAAACACCATATATTTT. Its protein product is CASSNAVGKAGNTIYF.

The chain recombines TRBV10-3 with TRBJ2-2; D is possibly TRBD2 (6 bases). CDR3 length: 16 residues. V gave up 0 bases and J gave up 2 bases, with 10 bases separating them. Per germline, CDR1 ENHRY and CDR2 SYGVKD. The CDR3 loop is CAISESGGLNTGELFF. The CDR3 DNA is TGTGCCATCAGTGAGTCGGGAGGACTCAACACCGGGGAGCTGTTTTTT.

The chain combines TRBV21-1 with TRBJ2-7; the table's D gene call, TRBD2, was not cross checked with the DNA. TRBV21-1 is deemed a pseudogene. CDR3 length equals 14 residues. CDR3 region: CASSKPRGGYEQYF. The CDR3 nucleotides read TGTGCCAGCAGCAAACCCCGGGGAGGCTACGAGCAGTACTTC.

This chain connects TRBV7-2 to TRBJ2-5; a possible D gene is TRBD2 (5 bases). Germline CDR1 reads SGHTA; CDR2 reads FQGNSA. The CDR3 loop spans 13 amino acids. Trimming shortened V by 8 bases and J by 7 bases, and 17 bases separated the two germline ends. CDR3 DNA sequence: TGTGCCAGCCAGCAGGCGCCAGGAGGGACCCAGTACTTC. Its protein product is CASQQAPGGTQYF.

This chain connects TRBV6-5 to TRBJ1-2; weak D call: TRBD1 (5 bases). This CDR3 contains 13 residues. Per germline, CDR1 MNHEY and CDR2 SVGAGI. The germline V and J ends were trimmed by 7 bases and 2 bases, with 11 bases remaining between them. CDR3 amino acids: CASKDSLNYGYTF. The CDR3 region has the DNA TGTGCCAGCAAAGACAGCCTAAACTATGGCTACACCTTC.

The chain employs TRBV7-2 and TRBJ1-3; a weak D match, TRBD1 (5 bases). Trimming left V 5 bases short and J 2 bases short, with 13 bases between. Germline CDR1 and CDR2: SGHTA and FQGNSA. The length of the CDR3 is 15 residues. CDR3 sequence reads: CASSPRPGTGNTIYF. Here the CDR3 DNA reads TGTGCCAGCAGCCCCCGCCCAGGGACTGGAAACACCATATATTTT.

This clone turned up a few times. The CDR3 sequence is CASSLALTADTQYF. The DNA of the CDR3 is TGTGCCAGCAGCTTAGCTCTAACGGCAGATACGCAGTATTTT. The J gene is TRBJ2-3, the V gene TRBV7-2, with D unresolved. V shed 0 bases and J shed 4 bases, with 8 bases lying between them. Looked up from germline, CDR1 is SGHTA and CDR2 is FQGNSA. There are 14 residues in the CDR3.

The J gene is TRBJ2-3, the V gene TRBV6-5; 9 bases are shared with TRBD2. V was pared by 2 bases and J by 3 bases, with 6 bases of the junction left unmatched. Germline CDR1 MNHEY, CDR2 SVGAGI. There are 16 residues in the CDR3. As DNA, the CDR3 is TGTGCCAGCAGTTACGTCGGCGGGGGGGGGACAGATACGCAGTATTTT. It translates to CASSYVGGGGTDTQYF.

The rearrangement links TRBV18 to TRBJ2-3; tentatively, D is TRBD1 (6 bases). V lost 2 bases, J lost 1 base, and 19 bases lay in between. This CDR3 is 18 amino acids long. CDR1 KGHSH and CDR2 LQKENI come from the germline V gene. The CDR3 DNA reads TGTGCCAGCTCACCAACCCGGACAGTCAAAGGGGGCACAGATACGCAGTATTTT. It yields the protein CASSPTRTVKGGTDTQYF.

Here the CDR3 reads CASSRRLLAGAGETQYF. As DNA, the CDR3 is TGTGCCAGCAGCCGAAGGCTACTAGCGGGGGCCGGGGAGACCCAGTACTTC. The chain combines TRBV7-2 with TRBJ2-5, with 11 bases that match TRBD2. The J segment lost 5 bases and the V segment lost 5 bases, leaving 13 bases of the junction unmatched. The CDR3 totals 17 residues. CDR1 is SGHTA and CDR2 is FQGNSA in the germline V gene. Full variable domain (outside the CDR3, taken from reference TRBV7-2 and TRBJ2-5): GAGVSQSPSNKVTEKGKDVELRCDPISGHTALYWYRQSLGQGLEFLIYFQGNSAPDKSGLPSDRFSAERTGGSVSTLTIQRTQQEDSAVYLCASSRRLLAGAGETQYFGPGTRLLVL.

The genes are TRBV19 and TRBJ2-3, with 8 positions matching TRBD2. J was trimmed by 0 bases and V by 1 base; bases with no gene match: 3. Germline assignment: CDR1 LNHDA and CDR2 SQIVND (reference sequence). There are 16 residues in the CDR3. In DNA, the CDR3 is TGTGCCAGTAGTATAGGGACTAGCAGAAGCACAGATACGCAGTATTTT. Translated, it gives CASSIGTSRSTDTQYF.

The rearrangement uses TRBV2 and TRBJ1-1, with 7 bases identical to TRBD1. Trimming took 10 bases from V and 0 from J; bases not matched to a gene: 8. The germline V gene has CDR1 SNHLY and CDR2 FYNNEI. The CDR3 consists of 14 residues. This CDR3 reads CATEEGQLNTEAFF. CDR3 bases: TGTGCCACCGAGGAGGGACAGTTGAACACTGAAGCTTTCTTT.

The chain has TRBV18 and TRBJ2-7; D unclear. The CDR3 has 13 amino acids. In germline, CDR1 is KGHSH, CDR2 LQKENI. Trimming left V 2 bases short and J 2 bases short, with 7 bases between. CDR3 bases: TGTGCCAGCTCACCATTGGGGACCTACGAGCAGTACTTC. Translation: CASSPLGTYEQYF. Full variable domain (remainder filled in from reference TRBV18 and TRBJ2-7): NAGVMQNPRHLVRRRGQEARLRCSPMKGHSHVYWYRQLPEEGLKFMVYLQKENIIDESGMPKERFSAEFPKEGPSILRIQQVVRGDSAAYFCASSPLGTYEQYFGPGTRLTVT.

This sequence joins TRBV2 and TRBJ1-5; no firm D call. V shed 4 bases and J shed 0 bases, with 7 bases lying between them. CDR1 and CDR2 (germline): SNHLY, FYNNEI. There are 14 residues in the CDR3. The CDR3: CASSVGYSNQPQHF. The CDR3 bases are TGTGCCAGCAGTGTCGGATATAGCAATCAGCCCCAGCATTTT.

The rearrangement uses TRBV19 and TRBJ2-2, with 8 bases lining up with TRBD2. With V trimmed by 1 base and J by 7 bases, 8 bases remained unmatched. Germline V gene lookup returns CDR1 LNHDA and CDR2 SQIVND (reference sequence). The CDR3 spans 16 residues. The CDR3 loop is CASSIVPGRGSGELFF. The CDR3 region has the DNA TGTGCCAGTAGTATAGTCCCCGGGAGGGGGAGCGGGGAGCTGTTTTTT.

The chain combines TRBV27 with TRBJ2-2; 8 positions agree with TRBD2. Germline V CDR1 and CDR2: MNHEY, SMNVEV (reference sequence). The trim removed 0 bases at V and 7 bases at J, leaving 7 bases unmatched. CDR3 length: 16 residues. CDR3 sequence (DNA): TGTGCCAGCAGTTTATCCCCCTACCTAGCGGGCGGGGAGCTGTTTTTT. Translating it yields CASSLSPYLAGGELFF.

V usage is TRBV10-3 and J usage is TRBJ1-2, with TRBD1 matching 7 bases. This CDR3 has 18 residues. Per the germline V gene, CDR1 is ENHRY and CDR2 is SYGVKD. The trim removed 5 bases at V and 0 bases at J, leaving 15 bases unmatched. This chain's CDR3 is CAISTYGQAPDANYGYTF. The CDR3, as DNA: TGTGCCATCAGTACTTACGGACAGGCCCCCGATGCTAACTATGGCTACACCTTC.

The rearrangement uses TRBV2 and TRBJ1-2; 11 bases match TRBD1. The CDR3 spans 14 residues. The V and J ends lost 7 bases and 6 bases, in that order; junction bases with no gene match: 7. Germline assignment: CDR1 SNHLY and CDR2 FYNNEI. The CDR3 sequence: CASNLDRGPNGYTF. CDR3 bases: TGTGCCAGCAATCTGGACAGGGGGCCCAATGGCTACACCTTC. Based on the CDR3 plus reference TRBV2 and TRBJ1-2, the full variable domain is EPEVTQTPSHQVTQMGQEVILRCVPISNHLYFYWYRQILGQKVEFLVSFYNNEISEKSEIFDDQFSVERPDGSNFTLKIRSTKLEDSAMYFCASNLDRGPNGYTFGSGTRLTVV.

This clone was seen once. J is TRBJ1-1 and V is TRBV2; maybe TRBD1 (6 bases). The CDR3 is made up of 13 amino acids. CDR1 is SNHLY and CDR2 is FYNNEI in the germline V gene. Trimming shortened V by 10 bases and J by 7 bases, and 19 bases separated the two germline ends. In nucleotides, the CDR3 is TGTGCCAACCTGGAGGGGGGTTACGGTGAAGCTTTCTTT. As protein: CANLEGGYGEAFF.